These T cell receptor beta chains were read from a single sample in a study of T cells in Graves' hyperthyroidism and ophthalmopathy. TCRdb itself ran the multiplex PCR reads through MiXCR, one entry per CDR3 protein. The top ten clones hold over 15% of a sample with a few hundred thousand distinct CDR3 sequences, under 15% of them seen once. Sequencing used blood. The source is a woman aged 18-29 years with Graves' hyperthyroidism. Both conserved end residues are part of each CDR3. D genes are given only for firm matches. Only part of the rows carry a size: once, few, many, or a class if the clone is expanded.

j_gene,v_gene,abundance,d_gene,CDR3nt,CDR3aa
TRBJ2-1,TRBV30,many,NA,TGTGCCTGGACTCGGGACACAAACAATGAGCAGTTCTTC,CAWTRDTNNEQFF
TRBJ1-2,TRBV5-6,many,NA,TGTGCCAGCAGCTCAGGGACTGGAAGCAAGGGCTACACCTTC,CASSSGTGSKGYTF
TRBJ1-2,TRBV10-3,many,TRBD1,TGTGCCATCAGTGAGGGACAGGCGAACAACTATGGCTACACCTTC,CAISEGQANNYGYTF
TRBJ1-5,TRBV20-1,few,TRBD1,TGCAGTGCTAGACCCGGACAGGGTTGGAATCAGCCCCAGCATTTT,CSARPGQGWNQPQHF
TRBJ2-3,TRBV27,many,TRBD2,TGTGCCAGCAGTTTATCGATCCCCCTTGCGGGAGAAATAACAGATACGCAGTATTTT,CASSLSIPLAGEITDTQYF
TRBJ2-2,TRBV29-1,many,NA,TGCAGCGGCCTCCGGGACGGAGGCTCTGGGGAGCTGTTTTTT,CSGLRDGGSGELFF
TRBJ2-1,TRBV6-1,many,TRBD2,TGTGCCAGCCGGCTAGCGGGAGCACTCAATGAGCAGTTCTTC,CASRLAGALNEQFF
TRBJ2-2,TRBV27,NA,NA,TGTGCCAGCAGTCTAAAAATTGGGGCCGGGGAGCTGTTTTTT,CASSLKIGAGELFF
TRBJ1-1,TRBV28,many,NA,TGTGCCAGCAGTTTGCCCTCGGGGCCTATGAACACTGAAGCTTTCTTT,CASSLPSGPMNTEAFF
TRBJ2-2,TRBV12-3/TRBV12-4,NA,NA,TGTGCCAGCAGTTTACCCGGGACGGTGAACACCGGGGAGCTGTTTTTT,CASSLPGTVNTGELFF
TRBJ1-2,TRBV5-1,few,TRBD1,TGCGCCAGCAGCATCGGACAGGGTCAAGATGGCTACACCTTC,CASSIGQGQDGYTF
TRBJ2-3,TRBV27,many,TRBD2,TGTGCCAGCAGTTTATTCGGGGGAGCGGGGCCCACAGATACGCAGTATTTT,CASSLFGGAGPTDTQYF
TRBJ2-7,TRBV29-1,NA,TRBD1,TGCAGCGTTGAGGGACAGGACTCCTACGAGCAGTACTTC,CSVEGQDSYEQYF
TRBJ2-7,TRBV2,many,TRBD2,TGTGCCAGCAAAGTTACTAGCGGGAACTACGAGCAGTACTTC,CASKVTSGNYEQYF
TRBJ1-1,TRBV13,many,TRBD1,TGTGCCAGCAGCTTAGGACAGGGGAGGATGAACACTGAAGCTTTCTTT,CASSLGQGRMNTEAFF
TRBJ2-1,TRBV19,NA,NA,TGTGCCAGTAGTATCAGTGGCGATTCCTACAATGAGCAGTTCTTC,CASSISGDSYNEQFF
TRBJ1-1,TRBV7-7,few,NA,TGTGCCAGCAGCTTGGGGGGCATGAGCACTGAAGCTTTCTTT,CASSLGGMSTEAFF
TRBJ1-4,TRBV5-1,many,TRBD1,TGCGCCAGCAGCACAGGACAGGGGCGAGAAAAACTGTTTTTT,CASSTGQGREKLFF
TRBJ1-2,TRBV29-1,few,NA,TGCAGCGTAGCTCGGGACAACTATGGCTACACCTTC,CSVARDNYGYTF
TRBJ2-3,TRBV2,many,NA,TGTGCCAGCAGTTCCGACTCCTCTAGCACAGATACGCAGTATTTT,CASSSDSSSTDTQYF
TRBJ2-5,TRBV2,many,NA,TGTGCCAGCATCCGGGGGACAGTCCAAGAGACCCAGTACTTC,CASIRGTVQETQYF
TRBJ1-4,TRBV12-3/TRBV12-4,many,TRBD1,TGTGCCAGCAGTTTTGGGACAGGGGAGATAAAACTGTTTTTT,CASSFGTGEIKLFF
TRBJ1-1,TRBV3-1,many,NA,TGTGCCAGCATGAATATTGGGGGTACTGAAGCTTTCTTT,CASMNIGGTEAFF
TRBJ2-7,TRBV6-1,many,NA,TGTGCCAGCAGTAGGCCCGGCACAACCTACGAGCAGTACTTC,CASSRPGTTYEQYF
TRBJ2-1,TRBV6-5,few,TRBD2,TGTGCCAGCAGTTTCTATAGCGGGAGCTCCTACAATGAGCAGTTCTTC,CASSFYSGSSYNEQFF
TRBJ1-2,TRBV12-3/TRBV12-4,many,TRBD1,TGTGCCAGCAGCCAAGGGACAGCCTCTCCTCCCTATGGCTACACCTTC,CASSQGTASPPYGYTF
TRBJ2-7,TRBV28,many,NA,TGTGCCAGCAGTGGGACACCGACCTACGAGCAGTACTTC,CASSGTPTYEQYF
TRBJ2-3,TRBV3-1,many,NA,TGTGCCAGCAGGGAGACTTACACAGATACGCAGTATTTT,CASRETYTDTQYF
TRBJ2-7,TRBV11-3,many,NA,TGTGCCAGCAGCTCCGCCTCCGAGCAGTACTTC,CASSSASEQYF
TRBJ1-2,TRBV30,NA,TRBD1,TGTGCCTTGACGGACAGGGTATATGGCTACACCTTC,CALTDRVYGYTF
TRBJ1-6,TRBV9,many,NA,TGTGCCAGCAGCAGGAGCGGTTCACCCCTCCACTTT,CASSRSGSPLHF
TRBJ2-3,TRBV18,NA,NA,TGTGCCAGCTCACTTGGGGTCACCTACAACACAGATACGCAGTATTTT,CASSLGVTYNTDTQYF
TRBJ2-2,TRBV20-1,NA,TRBD2,TGCAGTGCTAGAGTCGGAGCGGGAGACACCGGGGAGCTGTTTTTT,CSARVGAGDTGELFF
TRBJ2-3,TRBV5-1,many,TRBD1,TGCGCCAGCAGCACCATTACAGGGGGAGATACGCAGTATTTT,CASSTITGGDTQYF
TRBJ1-2,TRBV14,few,NA,TGTGCCAGCAGCCAATTTCAGACCGTCCGGGCCAGCTTCTATGGCTACACCTTC,CASSQFQTVRASFYGYTF
TRBJ1-1,TRBV15,NA,NA,TGTGCCACCAGCAGACAGTACCTTCGGGGTGAAGCTTTCTTT,CATSRQYLRGEAFF
TRBJ2-4,TRBV27,many,NA,TGTGCCAGCAGTTTATCGCCCCGCGCCCTAGCCCTAGCCAAAAACATTCAGTACTTC,CASSLSPRALALAKNIQYF
TRBJ2-3,TRBV20-1,few,TRBD1,TGCAGTGCTAGAGGATGGGGACAGGGCCCCACAGATACGCAGTATTTT,CSARGWGQGPTDTQYF
TRBJ2-1,TRBV13,many,TRBD2,TGTGCCAGCAGCTTAGGCCCGGGCGCGGGACTAGCGGGATACAATGAGCAGTTCTTC,CASSLGPGAGLAGYNEQFF
TRBJ2-1,TRBV30,many,TRBD2,TGTGCTGTAGCTGGCGGGAGGATGGTTGAGCAGTTCTTC,CAVAGGRMVEQFF
TRBJ2-3,TRBV7-9,many,NA,TGTGCCAGCAGCTTAGGGGATTCGAGCGGGGATACGCAGTATTTT,CASSLGDSSGDTQYF
TRBJ1-2,TRBV27,many,TRBD1,TGTGCCAGCAGTTTAAGGGGGGACAGGGGCGCCGTTAACTATGGCTACACCTTC,CASSLRGDRGAVNYGYTF